This is a list of T cell receptor beta chains from one sample in a study of shared clonotypes between healthy human individuals. Some clones are missing from TCRdb's copy, which holds only in-frame ones; the method was immunoSEQ multiplex PCR. The sample holds about 600,000 clones; 97% are singletons and the top ten take 0.045% to 0.06%. Sequenced sample: naive CD4+ T cells sorted from blood. These receptors all come from a woman in her thirties in good health. Both conserved end residues are part of each CDR3.

CAWSVPQGWGNTIYF TRBJ1-3 TRBV30
CASSEPGGNTEAFF TRBJ1-1 TRBV6-1
CASSLGAGGGNEQFF TRBJ2-1 TRBV7-9
CASSLLVGFTDTQYF TRBJ2-3 TRBV5-8
CASSPGISYEQYF TRBJ2-7 TRBV18
CASSLVGGHEKLFF TRBJ1-4 TRBV5-4
CAISDPGTGANYGYTF TRBJ1-2 TRBV10-3
CASSSGSTEQYF TRBJ2-7 TRBV5-6
CASSRQGLSMNTEAFF TRBJ1-1 TRBV7-2
CASRPQGTEQFF TRBJ2-1 TRBV2
CASSAQGMNTEAFF TRBJ1-1 TRBV11-3
CASSRTISSTDTQYF TRBJ2-3 TRBV28
CASSLEGTSGNLYEQYF TRBJ2-7 TRBV11-2
CASSEGVQPNSPLHF TRBJ1-6 TRBV9
CASSWGQGVTGELFF TRBJ2-2 TRBV6-5
CASSSWDSQETQYF TRBJ2-5 TRBV5-1
CASSPGLEGSGANVLTF TRBJ2-6 TRBV18
CASSTSREYNEQFF TRBJ2-1 TRBV7-8
CASSLTGWNEQFF TRBJ2-1 TRBV7-3
CASSLEGSGNQPQHF TRBJ1-5 TRBV7-9
CASSLAGGVWDYEQYF TRBJ2-7 TRBV7-6
CSVALSITDTQYF TRBJ2-3 TRBV29-1
CASVPSGYTF TRBJ1-2 TRBV21-1
CASRLAGGQETQYF TRBJ2-5 TRBV2
CASRWDSAETQYF TRBJ2-5 TRBV2
CASLAGGLGGDEQFF TRBJ2-1 TRBV19
CASSLVLPPFETNTGELFF TRBJ2-2 TRBV5-1
CASSLAGGQAKNIQYF TRBJ2-4 TRBV28
CASSRKRDQPQHF TRBJ1-5 TRBV5-3
CASSLFSGTGGSEQYF TRBJ2-7 TRBV27
CASLGQTNTEAFF TRBJ1-1 TRBV2
CAWSLGSYNEQFF TRBJ2-1 TRBV30
CASSQVRSYNEQFF TRBJ2-1 TRBV14
CASSDPKRGANVLTF TRBJ2-6 TRBV6-4
CASRFIAGVVDEQYF TRBJ2-7 TRBV6-5
CASSLTSGRWIYNEQFF TRBJ2-1 TRBV27
CASSLRLARDKLTYEQYF TRBJ2-7 TRBV7-9
CASSHPLDGHTNYGYTF TRBJ1-2 TRBV11-2
CASSILSKGATGANVLTF TRBJ2-6 TRBV19
CASSRDSGLPQHF TRBJ1-5 TRBV5-1
CASSRQGEGNYNEQFF TRBJ2-1 TRBV7-8
CASSFAGKDYGYTF TRBJ1-2 TRBV28
CASSSRGHGYTF TRBJ1-2 TRBV19
CASSSSGGSLYEQYF TRBJ2-7 TRBV28
CSVENYGQGDYGYTF TRBJ1-2 TRBV29-1
CASSPAGPTGANVLTF TRBJ2-6 TRBV7-2
CASSYNNAGLEETQYF TRBJ2-5 TRBV19
CASSQQGNQPQHF TRBJ1-5 TRBV19
CASSAPGLAGVNEQFF TRBJ2-1 TRBV9
CAISETMGGGYTF TRBJ1-2 TRBV10-3